The T cell receptor beta chain described here comes from a study of shared clonotypes between healthy human individuals. The study's findings and limits: Sharing across a handful of donors was seen in 4.5% to 6.5% of naive CD4 clonotypes. Clonotype sharing among donors was expected to depend on sequencing depth.

The CDR3 extends over 13 amino acids. Germline CDR1 SGHTA, CDR2 FQGTGA. The data were produced by immunoSEQ multiplex PCR, yet TCRdb's version contains in-frame clones alone and is incomplete. This repertoire shows about 110,000 clones, about 63% found once; its top ten account for around 26%. About this clone itself: The antigen remains unidentified. A much larger clone lies a single base off, so this may be a read error.

The receptor was isolated from a young woman in good health. The rearrangement links TRBV7-3 to TRBJ1-1; D not resolved. Material: memory CD8+ T cells sorted from blood. Subset: CD45RO+ cells pooled with CCR7-negative TemRA cells. CDR3 sequence: CAGSFGMNTEAFF. Written as DNA, the CDR3 is TGTGCCGGCAGCTTTGGGATGAACACTGAAGCTTTCTTT.